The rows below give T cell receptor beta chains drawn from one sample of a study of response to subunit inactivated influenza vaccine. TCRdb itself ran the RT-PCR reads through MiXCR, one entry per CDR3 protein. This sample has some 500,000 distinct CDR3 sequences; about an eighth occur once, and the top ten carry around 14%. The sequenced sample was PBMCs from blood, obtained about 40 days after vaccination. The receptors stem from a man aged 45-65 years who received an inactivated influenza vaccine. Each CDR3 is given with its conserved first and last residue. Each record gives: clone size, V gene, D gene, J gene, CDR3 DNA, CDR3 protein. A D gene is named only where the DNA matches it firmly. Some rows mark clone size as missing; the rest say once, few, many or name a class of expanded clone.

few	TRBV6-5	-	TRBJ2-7	TGTGCCAGCAGTTACACCTTTTCTTTTGGGGAGTGGGCCAACGAGCAGTACTTC	CASSYTFSFGEWANEQYF
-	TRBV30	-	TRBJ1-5	TGTGCCTGGAGTGTAGGACATCACAATCAGCCCCAGCATTTT	CAWSVGHHNQPQHF
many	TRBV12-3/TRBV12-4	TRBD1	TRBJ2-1	TGTGCCAGCAGCTTCGAGTCCAGGGGGCGAGAGCAGTTCTTC	CASSFESRGREQFF
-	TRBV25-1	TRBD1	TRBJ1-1	TGTGCCAGCAGTGTATCCGGGACAGGGTACACTGAAGCTTTCTTT	CASSVSGTGYTEAFF
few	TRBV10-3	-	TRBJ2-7	TGTGCCATCAAGGGGGAGGGGCGGGAGTCCTACGAGCAGTACTTC	CAIKGEGRESYEQYF
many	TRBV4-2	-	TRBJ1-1	TGTGCCAGCAGCTCCCGAAGCGTGAACACTGAAGCTTTCTTT	CASSSRSVNTEAFF
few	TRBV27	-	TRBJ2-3	TGTGCCAGCAGACTACAGGGAAGGGGCACAGATACGCAGTATTTT	CASRLQGRGTDTQYF
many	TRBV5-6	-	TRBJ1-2	TGTGCCAGCAGCTTGGTGGGGGACGGCTACACCTTC	CASSLVGDGYTF
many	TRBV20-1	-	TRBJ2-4	TGCAGTGCTGATCGATGGCCTAAAAACATTCAGTACTTC	CSADRWPKNIQYF
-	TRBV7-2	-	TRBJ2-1	TGTGCCAGCAGCTTTGGGGGTAGTTCCTCCTACAATGAGCAGTTCTTC	CASSFGGSSSYNEQFF
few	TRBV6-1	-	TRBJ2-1	TGTGCCAGCAGCCGGGGACGAAACAATGAGCAGTTCTTC	CASSRGRNNEQFF
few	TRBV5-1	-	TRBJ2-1	TGCGCCAGCAGCTTGGAAGGGGGAGGGGCCTACAATGAGCAGTTCTTC	CASSLEGGGAYNEQFF
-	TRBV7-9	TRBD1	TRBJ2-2	TGTGCCAGCAGCTTAGGAATTTGGACAGGGGGCACCGGGGAGCTGTTTTTT	CASSLGIWTGGTGELFF
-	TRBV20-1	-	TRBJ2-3	TGCAGCAAGGGACGGAACCTTGGGGATACGCAGTATTTT	CSKGRNLGDTQYF
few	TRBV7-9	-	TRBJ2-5	TGTGCCAGCAGCGACAAGAACCAAGAGACCCAGTACTTC	CASSDKNQETQYF
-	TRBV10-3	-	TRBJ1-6	TGTGCCACCCGCATTGTCAGGGGTGAGTCACCCCTCCACTTT	CATRIVRGESPLHF
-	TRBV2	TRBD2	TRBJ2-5	TGTGCCAGCAGTGACCGGAGCGGGGTATTGAAGACCCAGTACTTC	CASSDRSGVLKTQYF
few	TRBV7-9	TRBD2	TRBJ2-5	TGTGCCAGCAGCCAAACTAGCGGGAGAGGGTCGGAGACCCAGTACTTC	CASSQTSGRGSETQYF
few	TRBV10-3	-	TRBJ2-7	TGTGCCATCAGTGATCAGGGGATGCGGGAGCAGTACTTC	CAISDQGMREQYF
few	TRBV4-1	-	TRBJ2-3	TGCGCCAGCAGCCAATTAGCGGCTAGCACAGATACGCAGTATTTT	CASSQLAASTDTQYF
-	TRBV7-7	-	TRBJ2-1	TGTGCCAGCAGCTCCTCCCGGGACCCCGAGGGGCAGTTCTTC	CASSSSRDPEGQFF
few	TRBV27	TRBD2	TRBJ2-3	TGTGCCAGCAGGTCCGGGACTAGCAGTCAAGATACGCAGTATTTT	CASRSGTSSQDTQYF
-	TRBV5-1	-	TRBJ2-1	TGCGCCAGCAGGGTGGGGACCCTCTACAATGAGCAGTTCTTC	CASRVGTLYNEQFF
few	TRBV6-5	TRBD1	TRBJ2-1	TGTGCCAGCAGTTACGACAGGGATAATGAGCAGTTCTTC	CASSYDRDNEQFF
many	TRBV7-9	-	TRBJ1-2	TGTGCCAGCAGCGCCCACGGAACGTCTAACTATGGCTACACCTTC	CASSAHGTSNYGYTF
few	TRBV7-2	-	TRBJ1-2	TGTGCCAGCAGCTTATGGGGGCCTGACTATGGCTACACCTTC	CASSLWGPDYGYTF
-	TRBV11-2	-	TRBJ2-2	TGTGCCAGCAGCCCAGTTTCGGGGCCGAACACCGGGGAGCTGTTTTTT	CASSPVSGPNTGELFF
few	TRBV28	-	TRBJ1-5	TGTGCCAGCAGGATGGCCCACAGGGCTCATCAGCCCCAGCATTTT	CASRMAHRAHQPQHF
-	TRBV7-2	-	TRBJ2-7	TGTGCCAGCAGCTTAGAAGACGGATACTACGAGCAGTACTTC	CASSLEDGYYEQYF
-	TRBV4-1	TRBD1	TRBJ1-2	TGCGCCAGCAGCCCCCAGGGGGACTGGGGCTACACCTTC	CASSPQGDWGYTF
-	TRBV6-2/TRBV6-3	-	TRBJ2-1	TGTGCCAGCAGTCGGCGGAGGGGGGTAAATGAGCAGTTCTTC	CASSRRRGVNEQFF
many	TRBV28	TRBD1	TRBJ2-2	TGTGCCAGCAGTTGGCCGGGACAGGGCCTGTCCGGGGAGCTGTTTTTT	CASSWPGQGLSGELFF
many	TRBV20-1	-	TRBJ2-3	TGCAGTGCTAGACATAACTTTGGCACAGATACGCAGTATTTT	CSARHNFGTDTQYF
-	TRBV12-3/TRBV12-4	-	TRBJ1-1	TGTGCCAGCAGCCAAGGAGGAGGGGGGACTGAAGCTTTCTTT	CASSQGGGGTEAFF
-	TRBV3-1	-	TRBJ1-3	TGTGCCAGCAGCGCAACCGACTTCATACTAGGTAACACCATATATTTT	CASSATDFILGNTIYF
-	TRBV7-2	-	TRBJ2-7	TGTGCCAGCAGCTCACCCTCTCTTTACGAGCAGTACTTC	CASSSPSLYEQYF
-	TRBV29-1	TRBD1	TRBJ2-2	TGCAGCGTTGCCGGGACAGGGGGCACCGGGGAGCTGTTTTTT	CSVAGTGGTGELFF
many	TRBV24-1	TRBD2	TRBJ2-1	TGTGCCACCAGTGATTCCAAAAAGCGGGAGAGTCTCAATGAGCAGTTCTTC	CATSDSKKRESLNEQFF
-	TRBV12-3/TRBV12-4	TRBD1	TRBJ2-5	TGTGCCAGCACTTGGACAGGGTTAGAGACCCAGTACTTC	CASTWTGLETQYF
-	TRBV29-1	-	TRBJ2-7	TGCAGCGTTGACGGGGCGGGCGAGCAGTACTTC	CSVDGAGEQYF
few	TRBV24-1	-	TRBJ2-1	TGTGCCACCAGTGAGTACGGCTTCAATGAGCAGTTCTTC	CATSEYGFNEQFF
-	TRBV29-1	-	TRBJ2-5	TGCAGCGTTATGGTTCAGCGAGAGACCCAGTACTTC	CSVMVQRETQYF
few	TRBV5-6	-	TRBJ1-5	TGTGCCAGCAGCTTATACGGCCGCAATCAGCCCCAGCATTTT	CASSLYGRNQPQHF
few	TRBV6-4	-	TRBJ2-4	TGTGCCAGCAGTGAGGCGTTTGGGGGGTGGAACATTCAGTACTTC	CASSEAFGGWNIQYF
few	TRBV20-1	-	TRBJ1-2	TGCAGTGCTAGAGGGGGAGGCAGGACCCTTAACTATGGCTACACCTTC	CSARGGGRTLNYGYTF
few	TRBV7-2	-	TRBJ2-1	TGTGCCAGCAGCTCCGCGGGTCTTACAGCGGAGCAGTTCTTC	CASSSAGLTAEQFF
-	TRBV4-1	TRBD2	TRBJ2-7	TGCGCCAGCAGCCAGGGGGGGAGTCGGAGGGGCGGTGGGCAGTACTTC	CASSQGGSRRGGGQYF
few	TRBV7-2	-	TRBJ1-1	TGTGCCAGCAGCTTATTGGCAGGGGACACTGAAGCTTTCTTT	CASSLLAGDTEAFF
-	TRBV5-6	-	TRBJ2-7	TGTGCCAGCAGCCTCGGGTCTCAGGAGCAGTACTTC	CASSLGSQEQYF
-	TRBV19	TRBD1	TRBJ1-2	TGTGCCAGTTGGGACAGGCCCTTCTATGGCTACACCTTC	CASWDRPFYGYTF
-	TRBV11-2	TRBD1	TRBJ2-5	TGTGCCAGCAGCGGTACAGGGGGCACCTACCAAGAGACCCAGTACTTC	CASSGTGGTYQETQYF
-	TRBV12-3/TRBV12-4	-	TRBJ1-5	TGTGCCAGCAGTTCCTGGCAGGCTAATCAGCCCCAGCATTTT	CASSSWQANQPQHF
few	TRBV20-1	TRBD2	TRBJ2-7	TGCAGTGGCTTCTTAGCGGGAGGCACCTACGAGCAGTACTTC	CSGFLAGGTYEQYF
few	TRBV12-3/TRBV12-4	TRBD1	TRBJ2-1	TGTGCCAGCAGTCTGCGACAGGGTCGGCAGTTCTTC	CASSLRQGRQFF